This T cell receptor beta chain came from a study of blood T cell repertoires in COVID-19. Across the whole study: The United States, Italy and Spain were the sources of the acute and convalescent COVID-19 samples. From T cells, B-cell-depleted T cells, or PBMCs came the material, which was cDNA or gDNA.

Authors' data handling: Amplification from reference gene primers served as the basis for estimated nucleated cell counts. The table came from immunoSEQ multiplex PCR; TCRdb's copy has only in-frame clones and leaves some out. The DNA gave D and trimming, while V, J and clone size come from that table. The sample shows fewer than 250,000 clones, roughly nine tenths of them seen only once. With V trimmed by 2 bases and J by 4 bases, 9 bases remained unmatched. Germline values: CDR1 SGHKS, CDR2 YYEKEE (reference sequence). The CDR3 consists of 16 residues. The V gene is TRBV5-5, the J gene TRBJ1-2; 9 bases align to TRBD1. Sequencing was carried out using peripheral blood. The receptor's source is a man aged 30 to 45 with acute or convalescent COVID-19. The CDR3 protein is CASSLSPGQGIYGYTF. The CDR3 DNA reads TGTGCCAGCAGCTTATCGCCGGGACAGGGTATCTATGGCTACACCTTC.